One sample yielded the 11 T cell receptor beta chains listed below, sequenced in a study of cytomegalovirus exposure and HLA in healthy donors (dated by TCRdb to the late 2010s). Library construction relied on the immunoSEQ multiplex PCR assay. A mixture of 60 forward primers for TCR Vbeta segments and 13 reverse primers for TCR Jbeta segments was used in the multiplex PCR. TCRdb mirrors the immuneACCESS table, restricted to in-frame sequences. Some clones are absent from its copies; in checked studies, under half trace to an unresolved V gene, and the reason for the others is unknown. The sample profile shows 150,000 to 200,000 clones; 81% of them were found once. The top ten clones comprise more than 1.5% of the sample. Specimen: PBMCs. These receptors all stem from a man aged 18 to 29 in good health and CMV-seronegative.

This chain connects TRBV19 to TRBJ1-2, with D possibly being TRBD1 (5 bases). This CDR3 spans 13 amino acids. Germline assignment: CDR1 LNHDA and CDR2 SQIVND (reference sequence). With 7 bases removed from V and 7 bases from J, the gap between germline ends came to 16 bases. The CDR3 here is CASTPTGAGGYTF. The DNA for the CDR3 is TGTGCCAGTACTCCCACAGGAGCTGGTGGCTACACCTTC. The full variable domain, its missing parts supplied by reference TRBV19 and TRBJ1-2, is DGGITQSPKYLFRKEGQNVTLSCEQNLNHDAMYWYRQDPGQGLRLIYYSQIVNDFQKGDIAEGYSVSREKKESFPLTVTSAQKNPTAFYLCASTPTGAGGYTFGSGTRLTVV.

The rearrangement joins TRBV28 to TRBJ2-7; 7 positions match TRBD2. Germline V lookup: CDR1 MDHEN, CDR2 SYDVKM. Germline trimming cut 5 bases from V and 4 bases from J; bases unmatched to any gene: 14. The length of the CDR3 is 16 residues. CDR3 sequence reads: CASSPNRLGEGYEQYF. Here the CDR3 DNA reads TGTGCCAGCAGTCCCAACCGACTAGGGGAGGGTTACGAGCAGTACTTC.

The chain combines TRBV7-6 with TRBJ2-1; 12 bases line up with TRBD2. The CDR3 runs 18 residues. Per germline, CDR1 SGHVS and CDR2 FNYEAQ. V shed 1 base and J 0 bases; nucleotides not matched to a gene: 4. The CDR3, as DNA: TGTGCCAGCAGCTTAGGACTAGCGGGAGCGGGCTCCTACAATGAGCAGTTCTTC. Its translation is CASSLGLAGAGSYNEQFF.

The chain combines TRBV7-3 with TRBJ2-5; 8 nucleotides align to TRBD2. The germline gives CDR1 SGHTA, CDR2 FQGTGA. V was pared by 8 bases and J by 1 base, with 15 bases of the junction left unmatched. The CDR3 covers 17 residues. CDR3 protein: CASGPGRSGRGQETQYF. CDR3 nucleotides: TGTGCCAGCGGGCCAGGCCGGTCCGGGAGGGGCCAAGAGACCCAGTACTTC.

The chain carries TRBV19 and TRBJ2-3; TRBD2 matches at 12 bases. The CDR3 loop spans 15 amino acids. With V trimmed by 6 bases and J by 6 bases, 7 bases remained unmatched. Germline CDR1 LNHDA, CDR2 SQIVND (reference sequence). The CDR3 DNA is TGTGCCAGTAGCCCAGGCGGACTAGCGGGGGATACGCAGTATTTT. Encoded protein: CASSPGGLAGDTQYF.

The gene calls are TRBV6-6 and TRBJ1-5; 11 positions agree with TRBD1. This CDR3 has 16 amino acids. Trimming cost V 10 bases and J 2 bases; bases outside gene matches: 10. Germline assignment: CDR1 MNHNY and CDR2 SVGAGI (reference sequence). The CDR3 sequence: CATTGPGQGGNQPQHF. The CDR3 DNA is TGTGCCACTACGGGGCCGGGACAGGGGGGCAATCAGCCCCAGCATTTT.

This clone has more than one count but fewer than ten. The chain couples TRBV2 to TRBJ1-5; 7 positions match TRBD1. With 0 bases clipped from V and 0 bases from J, the junction kept 11 bases outside the gene matches. Germline CDR1 SNHLY, CDR2 FYNNEI. This CDR3 spans 19 amino acids. The CDR3 DNA reads as TGTGCCAGCAGTGAAGCCGAGGGGGCAGGGCCCTATAGCAATCAGCCCCAGCATTTT. Translating gives CASSEAEGAGPYSNQPQHF.

J is TRBJ2-7 and V is TRBV29-1, with 9 positions matching TRBD1. V gave up 2 bases and J gave up 6 bases; unmatched junction bases: 5. Germline lookup yields CDR1 SQVTM and CDR2 ANQGSEA. The CDR3 length is 13 residues. The CDR3 DNA follows: TGCAGCGTTGAACGGGACAGGGAGGGCGAGCAGTACTTC. It encodes CSVERDREGEQYF.

The chain links TRBV5-1 to TRBJ1-1; D is ambiguous. The V gene's germline CDR1 is SGHRS and CDR2 YFSETQ. Trimming removed 4 bases at V and 4 bases at J, with 14 bases between. The CDR3 is 14 residues long. CDR3 sequence: CASSNSGGGTEAFF. Here the CDR3 DNA reads TGCGCCAGCAGCAACAGTGGAGGAGGCACTGAAGCTTTCTTT.

About this clone itself: Germline and junction disagree at one end, which may indicate a read error. This rearrangement joins TRBV7-8 to TRBJ2-6, with TRBD1 matching over 7 bases. Germline V gene lookup returns CDR1 SGHVS and CDR2 FQNEAQ. This CDR3 contains 17 residues. In nucleotides, the CDR3 is TGTGCCAGCAGCTTCCGGGACAGACACTCTGGGGCCAACGGCCTGACTTTC. As protein: CASSFRDRHSGANGLTF.

The chain uses TRBV15 and TRBJ1-4, with 7 positions matching TRBD1. Germline CDR1 and CDR2: LNHNV and YYDKDF (reference sequence). Unmatched junction bases numbered 9, after V lost 3 bases and J lost 8 bases. CDR3 length equals 15 residues. The CDR3 protein is CATSSLSDREEKLFF. The CDR3 nucleotides read TGTGCCACCAGCAGTTTATCCGACAGGGAAGAAAAACTGTTTTTT. The complete variable domain, with remaining parts taken from reference TRBV15 and TRBJ1-4, reads DAMVIQNPRYQVTQFGKPVTLSCSQTLNHNVMYWYQQKSSQAPKLLFHYYDKDFNNEADTPDNFQSRRPNTSFCFLDIRSPGLGDTAMYLCATSSLSDREEKLFFGSGTQLSVL.